The next 21 T cell receptor beta chains were all read from a single sample in a study of blood T cell repertoires in COVID-19. The method was immunoSEQ multiplex PCR; TCRdb's version includes in-frame clones alone and lacks a portion of them. The table lists hundreds of thousands of clones, around nine tenths of them singletons. The sequenced sample was PBMCs or T cells enriched from blood (not recorded which). The receptors stem from a middle-aged woman who had recovered from COVID-19.

This chain connects TRBV3-1 (or the pseudogene TRBV3-2) to TRBJ1-5; tentatively, D is TRBD1 (6 bases). The V and J ends lost 3 bases and 7 bases respectively, with 13 bases between them. The V gene's germline CDR1 is LGHDT and CDR2 YNNKEL (reference sequence). The CDR3 runs to 14 residues. CDR3 sequence reads: CASSQHGGVQPQHF. In DNA form, the CDR3 reads TGTGCCAGCAGCCAGCATGGGGGCGTCCAGCCCCAGCATTTT.

This chain connects TRBV21-1 to TRBJ2-7; the D call of TRBD1 is as the table states it, not checked on the DNA. TRBV21-1 is a listed pseudogene. The CDR3 runs to 15 residues. CDR3 sequence (DNA): TGTGCCAGCAGCAAAAGACAGAGAACTTCCTACGAGCAGTACTTC. This codes for CASSKRQRTSYEQYF.

The rearrangement uses TRBV27 and TRBJ2-5; D remains ambiguous. The CDR3 consists of 14 residues. Germline lookup yields CDR1 MNHEY and CDR2 SMNVEV (reference sequence). Trimming stripped 3 bases from V and 4 bases from J, with 12 bases between. The CDR3 loop is CASSFEDSRETQYF. The CDR3 DNA follows: TGTGCCAGCAGTTTTGAGGATTCCAGAGAGACCCAGTACTTC.

This chain uses TRBV4-2 with TRBJ2-7; D unclear. Germline CDR1 LGHNA, CDR2 YNFKEQ. The ends were cut back, 0 bases at V and 2 bases at J, with 2 bases in the middle. CDR3 length: 12 residues. The CDR3 spells CASSQDAYEQYF. CDR3 nucleotide sequence: TGTGCCAGCAGCCAAGACGCCTACGAGCAGTACTTC.

This CDR3 reads CASSLPAGATDTQYF. As DNA, the CDR3 is TGTGCCAGCAGCTTGCCCGCGGGGGCCACAGATACGCAGTATTTT. V and J are TRBV7-2 and TRBJ2-3; a weak D match, TRBD2 (7 bases). CDR3 size: 15 residues. Germline CDR1 is SGHTA and CDR2 is FQGNSA. The V and J ends lost 3 bases and 2 bases respectively, with 12 bases between them.

The CDR3 nucleotides read TGTGCCAGCAGCCCCTCCACAGGGGGCTACGAGCAGTACTTC. Translated: CASSPSTGGYEQYF. The V and J genes are TRBV7-2 and TRBJ2-7; 8 bases align to TRBD1. Germline-derived CDR1 and CDR2 are SGHTA and FQGNSA. V was pared by 5 bases and J by 3 bases, with 6 bases of the junction left unmatched. This CDR3 is 14 amino acids long.

This chain joins TRBV21-1 and TRBJ2-3; TRBD1, as called in the table, went unchecked against the DNA. TRBV21-1 is designated a pseudogene. The length of the CDR3 is 15 residues. The CDR3 loop reads CASSKEGDREDTQYF. CDR3 coding DNA: TGTGCCAGCAGCAAAGAGGGGGACAGGGAAGATACGCAGTATTTT.

The rearrangement links TRBV28 to TRBJ1-6, with TRBD1 matching over 7 bases. This CDR3 region has 16 residues. The J segment lost 6 bases and the V segment lost 5 bases, leaving 10 bases of the junction unmatched. Germline V gene data show CDR1 as MDHEN and CDR2 as SYDVKM. The CDR3 here is CASSSPGTVTNSPLHF. The CDR3, as DNA: TGTGCCAGCAGTAGTCCGGGGACAGTAACTAATTCACCCCTCCACTTT.

The CDR3 bases are TGTGCCAGCTCACCATTTAACGGCCGGGAAGACGGCTACACCTTC. Amino acids: CASSPFNGREDGYTF. This sequence joins TRBV18 and TRBJ1-2; D gene uncertain. This CDR3 has 15 residues. Trimming removed 2 bases from V and 8 bases from J, with 18 bases in between. Germline V CDR1 and CDR2: KGHSH, LQKENI.

This rearrangement joins TRBV2 to TRBJ2-2; tentatively, D is TRBD1 (6 bases). CDR3 length: 15 residues. Germline V lookup: CDR1 SNHLY, CDR2 FYNNEI. Deletions cut 6 bases from V and 0 bases from J, with 11 bases between. As DNA, the CDR3 is TGTGCCAGCAGCCGGGACATAGCGAACACCGGGGAGCTGTTTTTT. Translating it yields CASSRDIANTGELFF.

The rearrangement uses TRBV28 and TRBJ1-2; D is unresolved. The CDR3 runs to 13 residues. Germline CDR1 reads MDHEN; CDR2 reads SYDVKM. V lost 6 bases to trimming and J lost 6 bases, with 14 bases between them. CDR3 in amino acids: CASSQNRLDGYTF. The CDR3 DNA is TGTGCCAGCAGCCAAAACCGACTGGATGGCTACACCTTC.

The rearrangement joins TRBV5-1 to TRBJ2-3; perhaps TRBD2 as D (5 bases). Trimming took 2 bases from V and 6 from J, leaving 13 bases between them. The CDR3 covers 14 residues. CDR1 and CDR2 from the germline V gene are SGHRS and YFSETQ. The CDR3 sequence is CASSLGLERDTQYF. The DNA for the CDR3 is TGCGCCAGCAGCTTAGGACTGGAAAGGGATACGCAGTATTTT.

The chain uses TRBV4-3 and TRBJ2-2, with no clear D. The V end lost 2 bases, the J end lost 10 bases, and 14 bases lay between the germline ends. The CDR3 totals 14 residues. Germline lookup yields CDR1 LGHNA and CDR2 YSLEER. The CDR3 loop reads CASSQFLRNSELFF. CDR3 nucleotides: TGCGCCAGCAGCCAATTCCTGAGGAACTCGGAGCTGTTTTTT.

The chain recombines TRBV27 with TRBJ2-1, with 10 bases aligning to TRBD2. The ends lost 2 bases at V and 14 bases at J; junction bases unmatched: 6. The length of the CDR3 is 13 residues. The germline CDR1 and CDR2 sequences are MNHEY and SMNVEV (reference sequence). CDR3 loop: CASSLTLGTSEFF. For the CDR3, the DNA is TGTGCCAGCAGTTTAACCTTGGGGACTAGCGAGTTCTTC.

The table lists this clone with a count of one. The V and J genes are TRBV11-3 and TRBJ2-7, with D perhaps matching TRBD1 (5 bases). The V gene's germline CDR1 is SGHNT and CDR2 YENEEA. V dropped 3 bases and J dropped 5 bases, with 11 bases sitting between them. This CDR3 has 13 residues. The DNA of the CDR3 is TGTGCCAGCAGCTTTAGGGGCGAACACGAGCAGTACTTC. Translated, it gives CASSFRGEHEQYF.

The V and J genes are TRBV5-6 and TRBJ1-5, with unresolved D. The V gene lost 4 bases and the J gene lost 1 base, with 12 bases spanning the gap. CDR1 and CDR2 (germline): SGHDT, YYEEEE. The CDR3 is made up of 15 amino acids. CDR3 coding DNA: TGTGCCAGCAGCCGGAGACGTACAAGCAATCAGCCCCAGCATTTT. Translating gives CASSRRRTSNQPQHF.

This clone occurred once. CDR3 sequence: CASSLRGRPGQWYGYTF. The CDR3, as DNA: TGTGCCAGCAGCTTAAGGGGAAGACCCGGACAGTGGTATGGCTACACCTTC. The V and J genes are TRBV7-8 and TRBJ1-2; D may be TRBD1 (6 bases). Germline V lookup: CDR1 SGHVS, CDR2 FQNEAQ. The CDR3 has 17 amino acids. Trimming stripped 2 bases from V and 5 bases from J, with 21 bases between. The full variable domain, with the rest looked up from reference TRBV7-8 and TRBJ1-2, is GAGVSQSPRYKVAKRGQDVALRCDPISGHVSLFWYQQALGQGPEFLTYFQNEAQLDKSGLPSDRFFAERPEGSVSTLKIQRTQQEDSAVYLCASSLRGRPGQWYGYTFGSGTRLTVV.

The J gene is TRBJ2-3, the V gene TRBV7-9; D perhaps matches TRBD2 (6 bases). The germline V gene has CDR1 SEHNR and CDR2 FQNEAQ (reference sequence). V shed 5 bases and J shed 3 bases, with 12 bases lying between them. CDR3 length equals 14 residues. The CDR3 DNA follows: TGTGCCAGCAGCCCGGGAGCAGGGACAGATACGCAGTATTTT. Translation gives CASSPGAGTDTQYF.

This clone showed up just once. The J gene is TRBJ2-3, the V gene TRBV4-3, with D possibly being TRBD2 (6 bases). Germline lookup yields CDR1 LGHNA and CDR2 YSLEER. V was cut by 3 bases and J by 0 bases, with 13 bases left in between. This CDR3 spans 16 amino acids. The CDR3 region is CASSQAPGTSTDTQYF. CDR3 DNA: TGCGCCAGCAGCCAGGCTCCCGGGACTAGCACAGATACGCAGTATTTT.

The chain recombines TRBV7-4 with TRBJ2-2; D not certain. CDR1 and CDR2 from the germline V gene are SGHVT and SQSDAQ. V was shortened by 0 bases and J by 1 base, with 15 bases between the two germline ends. The CDR3 contains 18 residues. The CDR3 is CASSLARSPPRNTGELFF. The CDR3 DNA reads TGTGCCAGCAGCTTAGCACGGTCACCCCCTAGGAACACCGGGGAGCTGTTTTTT.

The V gene is TRBV19, the J gene TRBJ2-7, with TRBD2 matching 11 bases. The CDR3 has 14 amino acids. Germline V gives CDR1 LNHDA, CDR2 SQIVND (reference sequence). The V and J ends lost 6 bases and 1 base, in that order; junction bases with no gene match: 2. CDR3 in amino acids: CASSTSGRSYEQYF. In DNA form, the CDR3 reads TGTGCCAGTAGCACTAGCGGGAGATCCTACGAGCAGTACTTC.